This TCR beta chain appears in the sequencing data of a study of beta chain features in type 1 diabetes. Markers CD45RO/CCR7/CD25/CD127/CD95/CD27 served to sort CD4+ naive, central memory, regulatory and stem cell-like memory cells. Study-level points and caveats: Shortening that was moderate but significant affected the TCRB CDR3s of Type 1 diabetes patients in all four CD4+ subsets.

This clone was detected only a few times. Its antigen is unidentified. Trimming left V 3 bases short and J 5 bases short, with 10 bases between. The germline CDR1 and CDR2 sequences are KGHSH and LQKENI. The CDR3 has 13 residues. Of the isolated RNA, all was reverse transcribed, and so the sequenced material was expressed TCRB transcripts. The data were produced by immunoSEQ multiplex PCR, yet TCRdb's version contains in-frame clones alone and is incomplete. This repertoire shows some 48,000 clones, 35% to 55% found once; its top ten account for roughly 0.13%. Sample: stem cell memory CD4+ T cells from blood. This receptor was identified in a man aged 25-40 years with type 1 diabetes. This chain joins TRBV18 and TRBJ1-2, with D maybe TRBD1 (6 bases). In DNA form, the CDR3 reads TGTGCCAGCTCACCTGGGACAAAATATGGCTACACCTTC. It translates to CASSPGTKYGYTF.